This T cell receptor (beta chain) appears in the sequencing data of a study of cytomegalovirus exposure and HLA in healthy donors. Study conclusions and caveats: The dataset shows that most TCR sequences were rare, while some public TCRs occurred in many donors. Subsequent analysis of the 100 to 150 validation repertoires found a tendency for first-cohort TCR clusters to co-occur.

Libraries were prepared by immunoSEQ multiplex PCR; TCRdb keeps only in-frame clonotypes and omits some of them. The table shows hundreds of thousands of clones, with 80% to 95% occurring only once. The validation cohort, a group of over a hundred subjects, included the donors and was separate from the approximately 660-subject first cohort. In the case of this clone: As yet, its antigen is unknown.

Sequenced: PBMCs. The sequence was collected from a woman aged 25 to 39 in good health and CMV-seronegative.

CDR3 loop: CATSTGELFF. The CDR3 DNA is TGTGCCACCTCAACCGGGGAGCTGTTTTTT. The V call is TRBV28, the J call TRBJ2-2; D ambiguous. CDR3 size: 10 residues. Between the trimmed V and J ends, which lost 10 bases and 5 bases, there was a span of 5 bases. Germline V CDR1 and CDR2: MDHEN, SYDVKM.